Below, 27 T cell receptor beta chains from the same sample are listed, as sequenced in a study of neurological immune-mediated disorders. TCRdb re-analysed the 5' RACE reads in MiXCR, keeping a single row per CDR3 protein. The sample has about 59,000 distinct CDR3 sequences, less than 25% seen once. As to time point: technical triplicate 2. Sequencing input: PBMCs. Receptor source: a man aged 55-75 years with HTLV-1-associated myelopathy (HAM/TSP).

In this sample, this clonotype turned up many times. The chain uses TRBV7-3 and TRBJ2-1; D is possibly TRBD1 (6 bases). The V gene lost 5 bases and the J gene lost 0 bases, with 11 bases spanning the gap. CDR3 size: 15 residues. Germline CDR1 and CDR2: SGHTA and FQGTGA. The CDR3: CASSPDRSSYNEQFF. In DNA form, the CDR3 reads TGTGCCAGCAGCCCTGACAGGAGCTCCTACAATGAGCAGTTCTTC.

Turning to this clonotype: The junction shows a germline mismatch at one end, possibly a read error. The chain couples TRBV5-1 to TRBJ2-1, with D perhaps being TRBD1 or TRBD2 (5 bases each). This CDR3 comprises 16 residues. Germline loops: CDR1 SGHRS, CDR2 YFSETQ. The CDR3 region has the DNA TGCGCCAGCAGCCCCCTGACGGGGCAAACCTACGATGAGCAGTTCTTC. It is translated as CASSPLTGQTYDEQFF.

This clonotype was picked up many times. The rearrangement links TRBV2 to TRBJ1-5; no clear D. Between the trimmed V and J ends, which lost 8 bases and 11 bases, there was a span of 13 bases. The CDR3 runs 11 residues. In germline, CDR1 is SNHLY, CDR2 FYNNEI. The CDR3 here is CASARGEAQHF. CDR3 coding DNA: TGTGCCAGCGCCCGTGGTGAAGCCCAGCATTTT.

The chain is built from TRBV3-1 and TRBJ2-3; 8 bases are a match to TRBD1. Losses at the gene ends were 4 bases for V and 6 bases for J; bases not matched to a gene: 3. Germline V lookup: CDR1 LGHDT, CDR2 YNNKEL (reference sequence). The CDR3 consists of 13 residues. Here the CDR3 DNA reads TGTGCCAGCAGCCCGGGGACAGGCGATACGCAGTATTTT. Protein product: CASSPGTGDTQYF.

Only a few counts were recorded for this clonotype. The chain joins TRBV18 to TRBJ2-4, with 9 bases lining up with TRBD1. This CDR3 has 14 residues. The V and J ends lost 5 bases and 2 bases, in that order; junction bases with no gene match: 1. Germline assignment: CDR1 KGHSH and CDR2 LQKENI. Written as DNA, the CDR3 is TGTGCCAGCTCAGGACAGGGGACCAAAAACATTCAGTACTTC. It yields the protein CASSGQGTKNIQYF.

This clonotype was found many times. This sequence joins TRBV20-1 and TRBJ2-5, with TRBD2 as a possible D gene (5 bases). The germline V and J ends were trimmed by 1 base and 5 bases, with 14 bases remaining between them. Germline CDR1 reads DFQATT; CDR2 reads SNEGSKA (reference sequence). The CDR3 totals 14 residues. The CDR3 DNA sequence: TGCAGTGCTAGAGTAACGGGATCGAGCGAGACCCAGTACTTC. Translation: CSARVTGSSETQYF.

This clonotype has at least ten counts. V is TRBV6-5 and J is TRBJ2-3; 10 positions agree with TRBD2. V shed 5 bases, J shed 6 bases, and the junction held 11 bases outside the gene matches. Germline V gene data show CDR1 as MNHEY and CDR2 as SVGAGI. The length of the CDR3 is 16 residues. CDR3 sequence: CASSGTGLARVDTQYF. CDR3 in DNA: TGTGCCAGCAGTGGGACGGGACTAGCGAGGGTGGATACGCAGTATTTT.

This clonotype appeared many times. The V call is TRBV4-1, the J call TRBJ1-4; the D is unclear. CDR3 length: 14 residues. The V end lost 8 bases, the J end lost 0 bases, and 10 bases lay between the germline ends. Per germline, CDR1 MGHRA and CDR2 YSYEKL. The CDR3 nucleotides are TGCGCCAGCGGGCGGACGTCAACTAATGAAAAACTGTTTTTT. Its protein is CASGRTSTNEKLFF.

Many counts were recorded for this clonotype. V gene TRBV5-6 combines with J gene TRBJ1-6; D may be TRBD1 (5 bases). Germline V lookup: CDR1 SGHDT, CDR2 YYEEEE. The CDR3 consists of 15 residues. V gave up 0 bases and J gave up 7 bases, with 11 bases separating them. CDR3 sequence reads: CASSLVQGGNSPLHF. CDR3 DNA sequence: TGTGCCAGCAGCTTGGTCCAGGGAGGAAATTCACCCCTCCACTTT.

This clonotype has at least ten counts. V and J are TRBV10-3 and TRBJ2-1; TRBD1 matches at 8 bases. Germline values: CDR1 ENHRY, CDR2 SYGVKD. J gave up 2 bases and V 3 bases, and 6 bases lay outside the gene matches. The CDR3 extends over 16 amino acids. CDR3 sequence reads: CAISERRGQPYNEQFF. Here the CDR3 DNA reads TGTGCCATCAGTGAACGCAGGGGGCAGCCCTACAATGAGCAGTTCTTC.

This chain joins TRBV12-5 and TRBJ2-7; D not certain. CDR3 length equals 13 residues. Germline lookup yields CDR1 LGHNT and CDR2 FRNRAP. Between the trimmed V and J ends, which lost 4 bases and 0 bases, there was a span of 7 bases. CDR3 region: CASGSVNSYEQYF. The CDR3 DNA reads as TGTGCTAGTGGTTCAGTTAACTCCTACGAGCAGTACTTC.

There are many counts of this clonotype. The genes are TRBV5-1 and TRBJ2-7; TRBD2 matches at 14 bases. This CDR3 is built from 21 residues. V was clipped by 4 bases and J by 2 bases; unmatched bases: 20. The germline V gene encodes CDR1 SGHRS and CDR2 YFSETQ. CDR3 amino acids: CASSTLEPGTSGSASAYEQYF. CDR3 nucleotides: TGCGCCAGCAGCACCTTGGAGCCAGGGACTAGCGGGAGTGCATCTGCCTACGAGCAGTACTTC.

At least ten counts were recorded for this clonotype. This rearrangement joins TRBV24-1 to TRBJ2-5; the D gene is possibly TRBD2 (6 bases). This CDR3 is 14 amino acids long. V was pared by 2 bases and J by 6 bases, with 12 bases between. Germline-derived CDR1 and CDR2 are KGHDR and SFDVKD. CDR3 DNA: TGTGCCACCAGTGATTACGGAGGGCGACAGACCCAGTACTTC. Its translation is CATSDYGGRQTQYF.

This clonotype was counted many times. The chain recombines TRBV6-5 with TRBJ2-3, with 12 nucleotides matching TRBD2. J gave up 4 bases and V 6 bases, and 5 bases lay outside the gene matches. Germline V gives CDR1 MNHEY, CDR2 SVGAGI. The CDR3 runs to 15 residues. The CDR3 spells CASRRLAGESDTQYF. CDR3 nucleotides: TGTGCCAGCAGGCGACTAGCGGGAGAATCAGATACGCAGTATTTT.

Note on this clonotype: An end of the junction does not agree with germline; a read error may underlie this. The J gene is TRBJ2-7, the V gene TRBV20-1, with TRBD1 identical over 9 bases. The CDR3 has 15 amino acids. CDR1 is DFQATT, CDR2 SNEGSKA, per germline (reference sequence). The CDR3 here is CSATQRDRATYELYF. The CDR3 coding sequence is TGCAGTGCTACCCAGAGGGACAGGGCGACCTACGAGCTGTACTTC.

This clonotype was counted ten times or more. The V call is TRBV7-6, the J call TRBJ2-5, with TRBD1 matching 8 bases. With V trimmed by 5 bases and J by 5 bases, 7 bases remained unmatched. The CDR3 contains 14 residues. CDR1 is SGHVS and CDR2 is FNYEAQ in the germline V gene. The CDR3, as DNA: TGTGCCAGCAGCGAGTTCCGGGACAGGGAGACCCAGTACTTC. It codes for CASSEFRDRETQYF.

This clonotype was recorded many times. One end of the junction varies from germline; a read error may be responsible. This chain uses TRBV7-7 with TRBJ2-2, with 7 bases that match TRBD2. The CDR3 contains 16 residues. The germline V gene has CDR1 SSHAT and CDR2 FNYEAQ (reference sequence). CDR3 amino acids: CASSSGGGGSAGELFF. The CDR3 nucleotides read TGTGCTAGCAGCTCCGGCGGGGGTGGTAGCGCCGGGGAGCTGTTTTTT.

This clonotype was seen ten or more times. The chain joins TRBV5-1 to TRBJ2-5, with D tentatively TRBD2 (5 bases). The CDR3 consists of 11 residues. CDR1 is SGHRS and CDR2 is YFSETQ in the germline V gene. With 5 bases removed from V and 4 bases from J, the gap between germline ends came to 6 bases. Here the CDR3 DNA reads TGCGCCAGCAGGGAGGCAGAGACCCAGTACTTC. Translation gives CASREAETQYF.

This clonotype was seen repeatedly, ten times or more. The chain couples TRBV4-1 to TRBJ1-1; 7 bases fit TRBD1. The germline V gene has CDR1 MGHRA and CDR2 YSYEKL. V shed 4 bases and J 3 bases; nucleotides not matched to a gene: 8. This CDR3 contains 15 residues. CDR3 amino acids: CASSRDTTGDTEAFF. CDR3 bases: TGCGCCAGCAGCCGAGACACCACAGGGGACACTGAAGCTTTCTTT.

This clonotype was counted many times. The rearrangement links TRBV12-3 or TRBV12-4 to TRBJ1-3; TRBD1 is a possible D gene (5 bases). The CDR3 loop spans 14 amino acids. With 7 bases removed from V and 3 bases from J, the gap between germline ends came to 13 bases. In DNA form, the CDR3 reads TGTGCCAGCAAGCTCGGGCAGGGTGGAAACACCATATATTTT. Translating it yields CASKLGQGGNTIYF.

This clonotype was observed at least ten times. The J gene is TRBJ2-1, the V gene TRBV5-1; 7 bases align to TRBD2. The CDR3 has 16 amino acids. With 0 bases clipped from V and 1 base from J, the junction kept 4 bases outside the gene matches. Germline V lookup: CDR1 SGHRS, CDR2 YFSETQ. CDR3 in DNA: TGCGCCAGCAGCTTGGGGGAGGGGCCATCCTACAATGAGCAGTTCTTC. It specifies CASSLGEGPSYNEQFF.

This clonotype was observed at least ten times. The J gene is TRBJ2-1, the V gene TRBV9, with D maybe TRBD2 (6 bases). The V gene's germline CDR1 is SGDLS and CDR2 YYNGEE. The V end was cut by 4 bases, the J end by 0 bases, with 11 bases between. This CDR3 comprises 15 residues. The CDR3 reads CASSPAGNSYNEQFF. In DNA form, the CDR3 reads TGTGCCAGCAGCCCCGCGGGAAACTCCTACAATGAGCAGTTCTTC.

This clonotype was detected many times. The J gene is TRBJ2-6, the V gene TRBV12-3 or TRBV12-4; D might be TRBD2 (6 bases). The ends were cut back, 10 bases at V and 4 bases at J, with 11 bases in the middle. The CDR3 extends over 13 amino acids. As DNA, the CDR3 is TGTGCCACCACGGGGGTCGGGGCCAACGTCCTGACTTTC. This encodes CATTGVGANVLTF.

The chain links TRBV20-1 to TRBJ2-7; possibly TRBD1 or TRBD2 for D (5 bases each). The CDR3 has 15 residues. CDR1 is DFQATT and CDR2 is SNEGSKA in the germline V gene (reference sequence). Between the trimmed V and J ends, which lost 5 bases and 4 bases, there was a span of 21 bases. Here the CDR3 reads CSAEDRDGFGYEQYF. Written as DNA, the CDR3 is TGCAGTGCTGAAGACCGGGACGGCTTTGGGTACGAGCAGTACTTC.

The V call is TRBV5-1, the J call TRBJ2-3; 10 bases are shared with TRBD2. This CDR3 has 17 amino acids. Germline CDR1 reads SGHRS; CDR2 reads YFSETQ. V shed 4 bases, J shed 3 bases, and the junction held 11 bases outside the gene matches. CDR3: CASSPRPASGRTDTQYF. CDR3 DNA sequence: TGCGCCAGCAGCCCAAGGCCGGCTAGCGGGAGAACAGATACGCAGTATTTT.

Ten or more counts support this clonotype. The chain is built from TRBV7-9 and TRBJ2-7, with D possibly TRBD2 on 7 matching bases. The V end was cut by 5 bases, the J end by 7 bases, with 21 bases between. The germline CDR1 and CDR2 sequences are SEHNR and FQNEAQ (reference sequence). The CDR3 runs 15 residues. The CDR3 sequence: CASSQGGGEPGEQYF. CDR3 sequence (DNA): TGTGCCAGCAGCCAAGGGGGGGGTGAGCCGGGGGAGCAGTACTTC.

The gene calls are TRBV5-1 and TRBJ2-3; no clear D gene. The CDR3 consists of 16 residues. Germline V lookup: CDR1 SGHRS, CDR2 YFSETQ. The ends were cut back, 4 bases at V and 3 bases at J, with 18 bases in the middle. CDR3 DNA: TGCGCCAGCAGCGGCAGTGGGCGTGTTGTGACAGATACGCAGTATTTT. This codes for CASSGSGRVVTDTQYF. Full variable domain (missing parts from reference TRBV5-1 and TRBJ2-3): KAGVTQTPRYLIKTRGQQVTLSCSPISGHRSVSWYQQTPGQGLQFLFEYFSETQRNKGNFPGRFSGRQFSNSRSEMNVSTLELGDSALYLCASSGSGRVVTDTQYFGPGTRLTVL.